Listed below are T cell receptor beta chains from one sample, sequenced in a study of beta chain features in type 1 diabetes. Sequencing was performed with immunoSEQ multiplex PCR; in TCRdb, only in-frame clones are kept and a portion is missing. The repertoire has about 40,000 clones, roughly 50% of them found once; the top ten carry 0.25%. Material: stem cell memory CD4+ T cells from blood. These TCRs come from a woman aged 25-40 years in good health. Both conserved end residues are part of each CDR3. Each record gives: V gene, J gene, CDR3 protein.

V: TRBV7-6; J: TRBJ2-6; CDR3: CASSLTGDSGANVLTF
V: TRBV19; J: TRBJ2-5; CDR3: CASSIGPGKETQYF
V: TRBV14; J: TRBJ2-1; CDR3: CASSVVWDSPFF
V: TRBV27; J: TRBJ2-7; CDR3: CASRSRGVVTEQYF
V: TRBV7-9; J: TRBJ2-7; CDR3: CASSLARAPYEQYF
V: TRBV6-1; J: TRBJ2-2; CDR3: CASSWTSGNPGELFF
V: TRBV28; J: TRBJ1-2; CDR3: CASSSGQHLYGYTF
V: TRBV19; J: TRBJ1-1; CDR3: CASWDRGGWSTEAFF
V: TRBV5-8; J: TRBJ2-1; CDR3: CASSPTRLSGSSYNEQFF
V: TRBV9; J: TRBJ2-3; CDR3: CASSGGQPADTQYF
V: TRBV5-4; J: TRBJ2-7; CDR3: CASSLGQGYSYEQYF
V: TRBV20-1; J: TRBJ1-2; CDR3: CSARDRVGYTF
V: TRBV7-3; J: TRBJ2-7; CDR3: CASSFAKANEQYF
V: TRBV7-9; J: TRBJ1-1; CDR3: CASSPGGSWNTEAFF
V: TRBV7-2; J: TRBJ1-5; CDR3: CASSFGGINQPQHF
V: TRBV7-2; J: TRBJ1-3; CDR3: CASSSRRQGAGNTIYF
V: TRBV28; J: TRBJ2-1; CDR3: CASSLTSGPYNEQFF
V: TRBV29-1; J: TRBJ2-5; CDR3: CSVEPPRQETQYF
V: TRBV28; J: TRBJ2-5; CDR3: CASSLGLAKETQYF
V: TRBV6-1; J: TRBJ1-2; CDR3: CASSESGTSNYGYTF
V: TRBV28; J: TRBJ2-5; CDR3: CASSFVAVAGIETQYF
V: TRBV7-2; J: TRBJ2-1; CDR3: CASSLELAGGPYNEQFF
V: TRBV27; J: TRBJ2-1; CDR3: CASSFVDRMDNEQFF
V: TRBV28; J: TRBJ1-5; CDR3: CASTRTAPNQPQHF
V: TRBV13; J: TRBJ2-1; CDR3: CASSLGALAGFYEQFF
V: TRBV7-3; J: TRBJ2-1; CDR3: CASSLTGGTSGRGEQFF
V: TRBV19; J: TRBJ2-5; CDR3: CASSITTSGKETQYF
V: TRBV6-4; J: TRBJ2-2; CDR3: CASSPGTSRFTGELFF
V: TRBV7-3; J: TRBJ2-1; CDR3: CASSLTPSGNSHEQFF
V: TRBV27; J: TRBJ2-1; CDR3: CASTRQGALNEQFF
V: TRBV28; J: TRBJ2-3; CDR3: CASGTGGLGQGTDTQYF
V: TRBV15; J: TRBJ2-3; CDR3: CATSRASTDTQYF
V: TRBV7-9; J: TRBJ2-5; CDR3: CASSSSLPGRGLQETQYF